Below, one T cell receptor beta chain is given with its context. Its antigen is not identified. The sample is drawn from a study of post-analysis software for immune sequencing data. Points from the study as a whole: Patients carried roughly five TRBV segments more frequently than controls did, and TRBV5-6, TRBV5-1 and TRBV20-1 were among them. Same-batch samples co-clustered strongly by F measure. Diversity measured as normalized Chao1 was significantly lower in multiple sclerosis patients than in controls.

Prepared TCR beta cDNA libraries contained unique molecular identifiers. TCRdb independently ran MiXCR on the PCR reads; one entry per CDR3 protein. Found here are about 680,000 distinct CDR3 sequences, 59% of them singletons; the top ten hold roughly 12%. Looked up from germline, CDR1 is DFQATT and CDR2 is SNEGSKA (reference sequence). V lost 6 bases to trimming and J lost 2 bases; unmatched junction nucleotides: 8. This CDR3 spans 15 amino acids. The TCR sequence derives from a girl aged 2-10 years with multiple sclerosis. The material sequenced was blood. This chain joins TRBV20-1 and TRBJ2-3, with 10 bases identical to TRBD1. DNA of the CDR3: TGCAGTGCCAAGACAGGGGGCAAATCCACAGATACGCAGTATTTT. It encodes CSAKTGGKSTDTQYF.